These T cell receptor beta chains were read from a single sample in a study of post-analysis software for immune sequencing data. TCRdb ran MiXCR on the PCR reads and lists one entry per CDR3 protein. In the table there are hundreds of thousands of distinct CDR3 sequences, around 64% of which are singletons. Source material: blood. The receptor source for this set is a girl aged 2 to 9 with multiple sclerosis. CDR3s include the opening cysteine and the closing phenylalanine or tryptophan. Fields, in order: J gene, V gene, D gene, clone size, CDR3 protein, CDR3 DNA. D genes are given only for firm matches. Clone size is shown for a subset of rows, as once, few, many or a class of expanded clone.

TRBJ2-1	TRBV6-1	TRBD1	.	CASSDLGQGMYNEQFF	TGTGCCAGCAGTGACCTGGGACAGGGTATGTACAATGAGCAGTTCTTC
TRBJ2-1	TRBV12-3/TRBV12-4	TRBD2	few	CASSFHNGAGGNEQFF	TGTGCCAGCAGTTTTCATAACGGAGCGGGGGGCAATGAGCAGTTCTTC
TRBJ2-1	TRBV3-1	.	.	CASSQEVAVGEQFF	TGTGCCAGCAGCCAAGAAGTGGCGGTCGGTGAGCAGTTCTTC
TRBJ2-1	TRBV5-1	TRBD1	.	CASTGQGGNEQFF	TGCGCCAGTACGGGACAGGGGGGGAATGAGCAGTTCTTC
TRBJ1-2	TRBV29-1	.	.	CSVERGRGGYTF	TGCAGCGTTGAGAGGGGAAGAGGAGGCTACACCTTC
TRBJ2-3	TRBV5-1	TRBD2	.	CASSPLAGGSGDTQYF	TGCGCCAGCAGCCCACTAGCGGGAGGCTCTGGAGATACGCAGTATTTT
TRBJ2-5	TRBV5-1	.	few	CASSIQGGKTQYF	TGCGCCAGCAGCATCCAGGGGGGGAAGACCCAGTACTTC
TRBJ2-1	TRBV12-3/TRBV12-4	.	.	CASSSGQSVYNEQFF	TGTGCCAGCAGTTCAGGACAGTCGGTATACAATGAGCAGTTCTTC
TRBJ2-5	TRBV5-1	.	.	CASSYREETQYF	TGCGCCAGCAGCTACAGGGAAGAGACCCAGTACTTC
TRBJ2-1	TRBV4-1	.	.	CASSPRSAPISYNEQFF	TGCGCCAGCAGCCCAAGATCCGCTCCTATCTCCTACAATGAGCAGTTCTTC
TRBJ2-5	TRBV7-2	.	.	CASSYDSQETQYF	TGTGCCAGCAGCTACGACAGCCAAGAGACCCAGTACTTC
TRBJ2-3	TRBV7-2	TRBD2	.	CASSLEPRGVTDTQYF	TGTGCCAGCAGCTTAGAGCCCCGGGGGGTCACAGATACGCAGTATTTT
TRBJ2-7	TRBV15	.	.	CATSATRNYEQYF	TGTGCCACCAGCGCCACGCGGAATTACGAGCAGTACTTC
TRBJ1-5	TRBV30	.	.	CAWTLGQGGNQPQHF	TGTGCCTGGACCCTCGGGCAGGGAGGAAATCAGCCCCAGCATTTT
TRBJ2-5	TRBV12-3/TRBV12-4	.	few	CASSPEGSQETQYF	TGTGCCAGCAGTCCCGAGGGAAGCCAAGAGACCCAGTACTTC
TRBJ1-2	TRBV7-8	TRBD1	.	CASRPRGGNYGYTF	TGTGCCAGCAGACCCAGGGGGGGGAACTATGGCTACACCTTC
TRBJ1-6	TRBV20-1	.	.	CTKQDRVNSPLHF	TGCACTAAGCAGGACCGGGTGAATTCACCCCTCCACTTT
TRBJ2-5	TRBV5-1	.	.	CASSFSQQETQYF	TGCGCCAGCAGCTTCTCACAGCAAGAGACCCAGTACTTC
TRBJ2-4	TRBV7-2	.	once	CASSLEGQAQNIQYF	TGTGCCAGCAGCTTAGAAGGCCAGGCCCAAAACATTCAGTACTTC
TRBJ2-3	TRBV5-6	.	once	CASSALTGRAADTQYF	TGTGCCAGCAGCGCTCTGACAGGGAGGGCGGCAGATACGCAGTATTTT
TRBJ1-4	TRBV4-1	TRBD1	.	CASSQDRGQGNEKLFF	TGCGCCAGCAGCCAAGACCGGGGACAGGGGAATGAAAAACTGTTTTTT
TRBJ2-5	TRBV12-3/TRBV12-4	.	.	CASSFSGEGVAETQYF	TGTGCCAGCAGCTTTTCTGGAGAAGGGGTGGCAGAGACCCAGTACTTC
TRBJ2-7	TRBV29-1	.	.	CSVGPAAYEQYF	TGCAGCGTTGGACCAGCCGCCTACGAGCAGTACTTC
TRBJ2-1	TRBV24-1	.	.	CATSDPLTGQFF	TGTGCCACCAGTGACCCCCTAACCGGGCAGTTCTTC